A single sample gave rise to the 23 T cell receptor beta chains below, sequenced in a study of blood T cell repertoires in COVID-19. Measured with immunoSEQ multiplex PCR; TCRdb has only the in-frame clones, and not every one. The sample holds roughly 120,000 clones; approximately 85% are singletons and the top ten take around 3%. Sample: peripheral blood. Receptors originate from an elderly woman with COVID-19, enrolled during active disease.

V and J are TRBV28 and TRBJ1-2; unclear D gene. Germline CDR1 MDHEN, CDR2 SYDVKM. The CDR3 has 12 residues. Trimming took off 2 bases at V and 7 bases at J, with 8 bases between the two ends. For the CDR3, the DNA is TGTGCCAGCAGTTTAGAGTACGGTGGCTACACCTTC. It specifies CASSLEYGGYTF.

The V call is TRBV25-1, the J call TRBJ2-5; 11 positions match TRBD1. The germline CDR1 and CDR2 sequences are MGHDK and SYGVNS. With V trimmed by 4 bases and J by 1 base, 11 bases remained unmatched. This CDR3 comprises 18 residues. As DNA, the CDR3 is TGTGCCAGCAGTGCCGCTTTAGGGACAGGGGGTGCCCAAGAGACCCAGTACTTC. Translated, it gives CASSAALGTGGAQETQYF. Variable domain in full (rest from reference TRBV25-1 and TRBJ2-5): EADIYQTPRYLVIGTGKKITLECSQTMGHDKMYWYQQDPGMELHLIHYSYGVNSTEKGDLSSESTVSRIRTEHFPLTLESARPSHTSQYLCASSAALGTGGAQETQYFGPGTRLLVL.

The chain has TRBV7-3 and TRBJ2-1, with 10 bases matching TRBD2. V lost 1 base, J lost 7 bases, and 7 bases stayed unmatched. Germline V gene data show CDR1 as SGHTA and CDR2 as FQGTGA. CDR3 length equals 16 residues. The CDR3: CASSLKGLARGNEQFF. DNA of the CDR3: TGTGCCAGCAGCTTAAAGGGACTAGCGAGGGGGAATGAGCAGTTCTTC.

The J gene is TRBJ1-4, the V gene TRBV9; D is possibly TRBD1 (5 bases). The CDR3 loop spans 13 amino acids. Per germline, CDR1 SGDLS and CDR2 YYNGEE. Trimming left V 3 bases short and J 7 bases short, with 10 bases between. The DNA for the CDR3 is TGTGCCAGCAGCGGGGGGGTAGGTGAAAAACTGTTTTTT. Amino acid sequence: CASSGGVGEKLFF.

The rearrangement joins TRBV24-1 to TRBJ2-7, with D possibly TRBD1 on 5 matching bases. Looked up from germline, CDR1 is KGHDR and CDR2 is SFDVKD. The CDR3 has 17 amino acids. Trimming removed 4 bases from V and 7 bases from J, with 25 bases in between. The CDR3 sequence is CATSDALTAHCVGEQYF. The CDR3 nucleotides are TGTGCCACCAGTGACGCACTGACAGCGCACTGTGTTGGAGAGCAGTACTTC.

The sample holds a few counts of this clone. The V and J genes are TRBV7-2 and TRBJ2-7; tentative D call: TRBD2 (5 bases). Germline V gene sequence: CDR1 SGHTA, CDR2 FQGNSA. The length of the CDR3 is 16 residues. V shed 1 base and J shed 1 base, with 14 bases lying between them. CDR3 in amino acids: CASSLGSGTPSYEQYF. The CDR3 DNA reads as TGTGCCAGCAGCTTAGGGTCGGGAACCCCGTCCTACGAGCAGTACTTC.

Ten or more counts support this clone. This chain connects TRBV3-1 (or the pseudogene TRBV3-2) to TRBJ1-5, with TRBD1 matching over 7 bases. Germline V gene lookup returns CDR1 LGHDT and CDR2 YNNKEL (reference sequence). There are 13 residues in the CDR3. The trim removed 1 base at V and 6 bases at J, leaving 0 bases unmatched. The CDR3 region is CASSQGDSQPQHF. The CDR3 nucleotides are TGTGCCAGCAGCCAAGGGGACAGTCAGCCCCAGCATTTT.

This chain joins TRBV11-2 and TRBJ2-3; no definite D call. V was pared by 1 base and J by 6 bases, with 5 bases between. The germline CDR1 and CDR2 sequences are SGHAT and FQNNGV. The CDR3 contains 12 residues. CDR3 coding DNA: TGTGCCAGCAGCTTAGCCTTCGATACGCAGTATTTT. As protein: CASSLAFDTQYF. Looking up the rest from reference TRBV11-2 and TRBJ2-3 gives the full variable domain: EAGVAQSPRYKIIEKRQSVAFWCNPISGHATLYWYQQILGQGPKLLIQFQNNGVVDDSQLPKDRFSAERLKGVDSTLKIQPAKLEDSAVYLCASSLAFDTQYFGPGTRLTVL.

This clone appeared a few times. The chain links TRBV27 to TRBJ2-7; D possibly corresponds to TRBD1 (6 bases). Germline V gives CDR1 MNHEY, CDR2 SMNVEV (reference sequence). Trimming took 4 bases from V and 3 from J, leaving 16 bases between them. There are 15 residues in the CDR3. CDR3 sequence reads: CASSYKRTAVYEQYF. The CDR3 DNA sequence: TGTGCCAGCAGTTACAAGAGGACAGCCGTCTACGAGCAGTACTTC.

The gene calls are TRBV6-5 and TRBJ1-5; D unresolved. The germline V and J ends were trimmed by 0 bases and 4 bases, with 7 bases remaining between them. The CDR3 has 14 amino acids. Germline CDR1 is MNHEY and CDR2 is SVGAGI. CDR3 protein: CASSYSGRNQPQHF. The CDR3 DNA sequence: TGTGCCAGCAGTTACTCGGGCAGAAATCAGCCCCAGCATTTT.

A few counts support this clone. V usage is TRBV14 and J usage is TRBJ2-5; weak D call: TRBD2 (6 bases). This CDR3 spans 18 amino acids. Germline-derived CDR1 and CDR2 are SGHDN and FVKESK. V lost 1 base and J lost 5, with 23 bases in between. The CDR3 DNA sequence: TGTGCCAGCAGCCAAGGTCGCTGGGGAGGAATCGCGATGGAGACCCAGTACTTC. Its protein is CASSQGRWGGIAMETQYF.

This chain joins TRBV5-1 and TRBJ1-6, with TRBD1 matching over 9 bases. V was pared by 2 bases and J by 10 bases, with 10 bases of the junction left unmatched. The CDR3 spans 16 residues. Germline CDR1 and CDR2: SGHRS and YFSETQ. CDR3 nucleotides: TGCGCCAGCAGCTTCCAAGGACAGGGGTCGGTCTCACCCCTCCACTTT. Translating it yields CASSFQGQGSVSPLHF.

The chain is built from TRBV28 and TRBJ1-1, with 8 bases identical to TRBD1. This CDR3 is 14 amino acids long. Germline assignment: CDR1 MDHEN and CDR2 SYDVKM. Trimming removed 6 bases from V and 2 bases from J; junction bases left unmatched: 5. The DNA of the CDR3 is TGTGCCAGCAGCGGAGGGACAGGAAACACTGAAGCTTTCTTT. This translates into CASSGGTGNTEAFF.

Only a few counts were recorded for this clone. This chain's CDR3 is CASSRDRGLGNTIYF. In DNA, the CDR3 is TGTGCCAGCAGCCGGGACAGGGGGTTGGGAAACACCATATATTTT. The chain combines TRBV7-6 with TRBJ1-3, with TRBD1 matching over 11 bases. CDR1 SGHVS and CDR2 FNYEAQ come from the germline V gene. Losses at the gene ends were 5 bases for V and 4 bases for J; bases not matched to a gene: 4. The CDR3 consists of 15 residues.

The CDR3 sequence: CASSVAYQGYNEQFF. Written as DNA, the CDR3 is TGTGCCAGCAGCGTAGCTTATCAGGGCTACAATGAGCAGTTCTTC. This chain uses TRBV9 with TRBJ2-1, with D perhaps TRBD1 (5 bases). Trimming left V 0 bases short and J 3 bases short, with 10 bases between. The CDR3 runs to 15 residues. Germline values: CDR1 SGDLS, CDR2 YYNGEE.

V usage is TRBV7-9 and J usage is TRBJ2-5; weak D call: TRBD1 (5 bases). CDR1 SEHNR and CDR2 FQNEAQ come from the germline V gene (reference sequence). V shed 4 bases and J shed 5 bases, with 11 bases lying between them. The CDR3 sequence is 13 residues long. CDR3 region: CASSSGQGETQYF. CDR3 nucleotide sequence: TGTGCCAGCAGCTCCGGGCAGGGCGAGACCCAGTACTTC.

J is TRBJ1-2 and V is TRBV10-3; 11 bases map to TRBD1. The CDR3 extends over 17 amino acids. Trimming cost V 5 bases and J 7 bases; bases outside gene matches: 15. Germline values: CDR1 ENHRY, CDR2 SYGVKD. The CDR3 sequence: CAISPPPGQGVVSGYTF. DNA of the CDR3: TGTGCCATCAGTCCTCCGCCGGGACAGGGGGTTGTTAGTGGCTACACCTTC.

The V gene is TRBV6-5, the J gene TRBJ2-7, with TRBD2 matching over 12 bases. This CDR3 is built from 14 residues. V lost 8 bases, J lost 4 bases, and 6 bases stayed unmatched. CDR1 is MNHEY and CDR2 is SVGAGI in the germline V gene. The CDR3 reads CASGGLAGLYEQYF. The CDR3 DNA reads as TGTGCCAGCGGCGGACTAGCGGGACTTTACGAGCAGTACTTC.

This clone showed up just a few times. The CDR3 DNA follows: TGTGCCAGCAGCCCCCAAATTGGAGGGGTCTCCTACGAGCAGTACTTC. Translated: CASSPQIGGVSYEQYF. J is TRBJ2-7 and V is TRBV9; a possible D gene is TRBD2 (6 bases). Trimming took 4 bases from V and 0 from J, leaving 17 bases between them. This CDR3 has 16 amino acids. Germline V gene sequence: CDR1 SGDLS, CDR2 YYNGEE.

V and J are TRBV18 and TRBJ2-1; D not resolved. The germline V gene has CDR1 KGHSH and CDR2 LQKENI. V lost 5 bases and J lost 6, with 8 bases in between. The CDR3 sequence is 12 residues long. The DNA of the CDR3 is TGTGCCAGCTCAGCTCCAGTCAATGAGCAGTTCTTC. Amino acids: CASSAPVNEQFF.

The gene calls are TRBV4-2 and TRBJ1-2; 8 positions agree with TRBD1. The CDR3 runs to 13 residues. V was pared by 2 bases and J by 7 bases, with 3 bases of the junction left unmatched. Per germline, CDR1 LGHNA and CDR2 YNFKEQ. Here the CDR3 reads CASSQSGGFGYTF. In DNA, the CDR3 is TGTGCCAGCAGCCAATCAGGGGGCTTTGGCTACACCTTC.

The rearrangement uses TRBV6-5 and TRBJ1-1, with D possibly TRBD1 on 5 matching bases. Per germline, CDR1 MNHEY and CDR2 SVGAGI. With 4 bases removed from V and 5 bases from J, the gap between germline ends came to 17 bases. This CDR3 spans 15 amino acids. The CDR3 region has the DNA TGTGCCAGCAGTTTTTCATCGACAGCAACAACTGAAGCTTTCTTT. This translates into CASSFSSTATTEAFF.

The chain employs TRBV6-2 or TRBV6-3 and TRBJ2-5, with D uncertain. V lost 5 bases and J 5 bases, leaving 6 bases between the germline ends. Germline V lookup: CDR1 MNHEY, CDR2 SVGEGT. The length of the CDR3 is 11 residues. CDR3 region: CASSAQETQYF. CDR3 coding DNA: TGTGCCAGCAGTGCCCAGGAGACCCAGTACTTC.